The clone carrying this T cell receptor (beta chain) came up a few times. These data are taken from a study of blood T cell repertoires in COVID-19. As for the study in general: Spain, Italy and the United States supplied samples that represented acute and convalescent COVID-19. The analysed material was cDNA or gDNA that came from T cells, B-cell-depleted T cells, or PBMCs.

Authors' processing steps: Estimation of nucleated cell counts relied on the amplification of reference gene primers. Sequenced by immunoSEQ multiplex PCR; TCRdb stores in-frame clones only, minus some. V, J and clone size are those of that table, while D and trimming were read from the DNA. In the table there are about 32,000 clones, roughly 84% of which are singletons. The CDR3 is 14 amino acids. In germline, CDR1 is DFQATT, CDR2 SNEGSKA (reference sequence). V shed 6 bases and J 7 bases; nucleotides not matched to a gene: 9. The clonotype originates from a man aged 60 to 75 with active COVID-19. The chain recombines TRBV20-1 with TRBJ1-2; 12 nucleotides agree with TRBD1. Input material: peripheral blood. CDR3: CSASGTGGRGGYTF. The DNA for the CDR3 is TGCAGTGCAAGTGGGACAGGGGGCAGAGGTGGCTACACCTTC.